The 2 T cell receptor beta chains below all came from one sample that was sequenced in a study of identical twins' blood T cells. MiXCR was run by TCRdb on the 5' RACE reads, yielding one entry per CDR3 protein. The table includes 350,000 to 400,000 distinct CDR3 sequences, 28% detected once. Sequencing was performed on PBMCs. All receptors come from a woman between 18 and 50 years old in good health.

A note on this clonotype: This may arise from a read error, as a much more abundant clone is one base away. The chain uses TRBV20-1 and TRBJ1-2; the D is unclear. The CDR3 is made up of 14 amino acids. Germline V gives CDR1 DFQATT, CDR2 SNEGSKA (reference sequence). The CDR3 bases are TGCAGTGCTAGAGACCCTCGGCGGCAGACTGGCCACACCTTC. It translates to CSARDPRRQTGHTF.

The gene calls are TRBV6-2 or TRBV6-3 and TRBJ2-7; 7 nucleotides match TRBD2. Per germline, CDR1 MNHEY and CDR2 SVGEGT. Trimming removed 8 bases from V and 5 bases from J; junction bases left unmatched: 12. The CDR3 is 14 amino acids. The CDR3 DNA reads TGTGCCAGCGTGAGATCGGGGGGATGGAACGAGCAGTACTTC. This codes for CASVRSGGWNEQYF.